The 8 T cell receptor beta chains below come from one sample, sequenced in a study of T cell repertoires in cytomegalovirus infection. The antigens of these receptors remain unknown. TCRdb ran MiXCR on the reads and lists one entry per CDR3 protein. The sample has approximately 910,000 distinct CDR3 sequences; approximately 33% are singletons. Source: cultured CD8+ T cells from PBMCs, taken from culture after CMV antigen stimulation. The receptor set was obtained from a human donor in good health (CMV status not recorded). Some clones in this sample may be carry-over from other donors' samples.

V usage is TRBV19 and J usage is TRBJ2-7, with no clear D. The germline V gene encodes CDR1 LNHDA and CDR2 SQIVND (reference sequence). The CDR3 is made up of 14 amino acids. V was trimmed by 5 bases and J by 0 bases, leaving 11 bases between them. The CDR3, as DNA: TGTGCCAGTAGTCCTGGTTACACCTCCTACGAGCAGTACTTC. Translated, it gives CASSPGYTSYEQYF.

The CDR3 spells CASRPTGTGELFF. Here the CDR3 DNA reads TGTGCCAGCAGACCTACGGGAACCGGGGAGCTGTTTTTT. V and J are TRBV14 and TRBJ2-2; perhaps TRBD2 as D (5 bases). This CDR3 spans 13 amino acids. Germline loops: CDR1 SGHDN, CDR2 FVKESK. V was shortened by 6 bases and J by 5 bases, with 10 bases between the two germline ends.

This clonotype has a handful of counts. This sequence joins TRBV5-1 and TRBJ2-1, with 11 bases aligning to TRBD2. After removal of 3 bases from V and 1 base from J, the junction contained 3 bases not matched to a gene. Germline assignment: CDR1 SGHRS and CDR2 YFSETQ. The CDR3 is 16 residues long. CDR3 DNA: TGCGCCAGCAGCTGGCTAGCGGGGGGTTCCTACAATGAGCAGTTCTTC. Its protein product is CASSWLAGGSYNEQFF.

The CDR3 loop is CASSYVAMDTQYF. In DNA, the CDR3 is TGTGCCAGCAGTTACGTAGCGATGGATACGCAGTATTTT. The chain recombines TRBV6-5 with TRBJ2-3; TRBD2 is a possible D gene (5 bases). The V gene's germline CDR1 is MNHEY and CDR2 SVGAGI. The V and J ends lost 2 bases and 6 bases respectively, with 9 bases between them. This CDR3 spans 13 amino acids.

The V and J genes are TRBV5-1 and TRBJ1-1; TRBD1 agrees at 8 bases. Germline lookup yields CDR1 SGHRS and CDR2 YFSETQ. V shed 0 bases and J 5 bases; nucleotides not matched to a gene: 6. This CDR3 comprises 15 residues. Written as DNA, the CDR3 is TGCGCCAGCAGCTTGGGAAGACAGGGGTGGACTGAAGCTTTCTTT. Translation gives CASSLGRQGWTEAFF.

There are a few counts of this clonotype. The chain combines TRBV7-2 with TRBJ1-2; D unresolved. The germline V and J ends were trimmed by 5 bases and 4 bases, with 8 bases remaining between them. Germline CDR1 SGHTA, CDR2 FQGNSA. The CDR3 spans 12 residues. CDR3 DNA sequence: TGTGCCAGCAGCGCCTCCCTCTATGGCTACACCTTC. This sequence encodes CASSASLYGYTF. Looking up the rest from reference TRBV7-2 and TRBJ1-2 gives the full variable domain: GAGVSQSPSNKVTEKGKDVELRCDPISGHTALYWYRQSLGQGLEFLIYFQGNSAPDKSGLPSDRFSAERTGGSVSTLTIQRTQQEDSAVYLCASSASLYGYTFGSGTRLTVV.

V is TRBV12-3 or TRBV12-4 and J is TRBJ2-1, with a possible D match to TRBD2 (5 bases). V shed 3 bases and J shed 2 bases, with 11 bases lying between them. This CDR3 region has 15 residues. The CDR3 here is CASSFLAWTYNEQFF. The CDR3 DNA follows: TGTGCCAGCAGTTTCTTAGCGTGGACCTACAATGAGCAGTTCTTC.

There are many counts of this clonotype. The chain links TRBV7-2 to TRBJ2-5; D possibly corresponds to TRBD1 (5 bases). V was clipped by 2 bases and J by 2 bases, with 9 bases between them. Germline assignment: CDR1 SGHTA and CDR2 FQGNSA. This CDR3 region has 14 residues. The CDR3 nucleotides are TGTGCCAGCAGCTTATTGACAGTACAAGAGACCCAGTACTTC. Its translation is CASSLLTVQETQYF.